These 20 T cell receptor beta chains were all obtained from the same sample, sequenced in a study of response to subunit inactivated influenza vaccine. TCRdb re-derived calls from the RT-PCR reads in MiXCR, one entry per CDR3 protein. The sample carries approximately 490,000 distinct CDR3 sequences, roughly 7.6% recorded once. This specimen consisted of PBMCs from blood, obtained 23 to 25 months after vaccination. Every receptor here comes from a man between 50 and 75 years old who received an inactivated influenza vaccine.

CDR3 DNA: TGTGCCAGCCTAGGGGCGGGGAGTAGCAATCAGCCCCAGCATTTT. It encodes CASLGAGSSNQPQHF. The chain recombines TRBV6-1 with TRBJ1-5; possibly TRBD1 for D (5 bases). This CDR3 contains 15 residues. Germline V gene lookup returns CDR1 MNHNS and CDR2 SASEGT. Trimming took off 8 bases at V and 0 bases at J, with 14 bases between the two ends.

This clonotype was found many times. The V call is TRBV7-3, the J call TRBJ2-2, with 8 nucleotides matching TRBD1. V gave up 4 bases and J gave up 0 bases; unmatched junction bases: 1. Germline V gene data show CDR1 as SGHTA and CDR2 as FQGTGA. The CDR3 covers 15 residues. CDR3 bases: TGTGCCAGCAGCTCAGGGGGCGCGAACACCGGGGAGCTGTTTTTT. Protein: CASSSGGANTGELFF.

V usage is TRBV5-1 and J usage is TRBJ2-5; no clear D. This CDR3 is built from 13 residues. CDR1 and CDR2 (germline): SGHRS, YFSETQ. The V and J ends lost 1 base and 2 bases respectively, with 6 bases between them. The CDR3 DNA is TGCGCCAGCAGCTTGAGGTCTCAAGAGACCCAGTACTTC. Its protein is CASSLRSQETQYF.

The CDR3: CASSLFLAGLQETQYF. CDR3 nucleotides: TGTGCCAGCAGCTTATTCTTGGCGGGACTACAAGAGACCCAGTACTTC. The chain employs TRBV11-1 and TRBJ2-5, with TRBD2 identical over 7 bases. The CDR3 consists of 16 residues. The germline CDR1 and CDR2 sequences are SGHAT and FQDESV (reference sequence). The V and J ends lost 2 bases and 2 bases, in that order; junction bases with no gene match: 8.

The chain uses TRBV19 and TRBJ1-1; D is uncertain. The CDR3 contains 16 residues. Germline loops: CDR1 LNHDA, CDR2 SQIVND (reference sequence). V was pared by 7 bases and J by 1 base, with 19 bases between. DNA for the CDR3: TGTGCCAGTACCCCCTTCTCCACACACACGAACACTGAAGCTTTCTTT. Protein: CASTPFSTHTNTEAFF.

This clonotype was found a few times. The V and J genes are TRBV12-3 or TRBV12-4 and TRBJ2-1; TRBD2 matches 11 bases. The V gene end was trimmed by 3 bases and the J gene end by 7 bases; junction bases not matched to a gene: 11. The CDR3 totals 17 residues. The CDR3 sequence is CASSLRSPGLAANEQFF. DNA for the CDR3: TGTGCCAGCAGTTTGCGTTCACCGGGACTAGCGGCTAATGAGCAGTTCTTC.

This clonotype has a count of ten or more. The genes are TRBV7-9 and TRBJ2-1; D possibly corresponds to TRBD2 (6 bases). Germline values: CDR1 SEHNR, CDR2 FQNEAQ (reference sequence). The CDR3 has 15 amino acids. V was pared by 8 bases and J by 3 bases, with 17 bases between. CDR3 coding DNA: TGTGCCAGCTCGGGCCCGCGGGACCACTACAATGAGCAGTTCTTC. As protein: CASSGPRDHYNEQFF.

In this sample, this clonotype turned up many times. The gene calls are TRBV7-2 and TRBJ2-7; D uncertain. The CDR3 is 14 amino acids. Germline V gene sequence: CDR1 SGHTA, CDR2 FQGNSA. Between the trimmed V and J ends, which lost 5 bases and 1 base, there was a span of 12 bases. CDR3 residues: CASSPVVGSYEQYF. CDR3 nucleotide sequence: TGTGCCAGCAGCCCCGTTGTAGGGTCCTACGAGCAGTACTTC.

This CDR3 reads CASTQGILTGELFF. CDR3 sequence (DNA): TGTGCCAGCACGCAGGGGATTCTGACCGGGGAGCTGTTTTTT. V usage is TRBV28 and J usage is TRBJ2-2; weak D call: TRBD1 (6 bases). The V and J ends lost 7 bases and 5 bases respectively, with 14 bases between them. The CDR3 is 14 residues long. Germline assignment: CDR1 MDHEN and CDR2 SYDVKM.

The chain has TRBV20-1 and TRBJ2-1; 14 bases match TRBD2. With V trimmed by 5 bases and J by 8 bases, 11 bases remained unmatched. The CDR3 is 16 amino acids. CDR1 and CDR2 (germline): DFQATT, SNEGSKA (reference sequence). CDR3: CSASPGLAGVLDEQFF. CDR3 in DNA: TGCAGTGCTTCGCCGGGACTAGCGGGGGTACTGGATGAGCAGTTCTTC.

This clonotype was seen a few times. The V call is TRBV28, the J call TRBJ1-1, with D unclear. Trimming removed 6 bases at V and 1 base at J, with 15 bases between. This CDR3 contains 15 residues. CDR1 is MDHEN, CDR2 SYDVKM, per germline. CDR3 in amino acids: CASSPSGWRNTEAFF. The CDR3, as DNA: TGTGCCAGCAGCCCCTCTGGGTGGCGGAACACTGAAGCTTTCTTT.

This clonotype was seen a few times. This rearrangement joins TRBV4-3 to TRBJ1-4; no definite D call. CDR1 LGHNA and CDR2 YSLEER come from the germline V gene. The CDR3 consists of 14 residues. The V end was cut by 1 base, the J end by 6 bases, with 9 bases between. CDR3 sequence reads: CASSQGQSDEKLFF. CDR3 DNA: TGCGCCAGCAGCCAAGGGCAGTCGGATGAAAAACTGTTTTTT.

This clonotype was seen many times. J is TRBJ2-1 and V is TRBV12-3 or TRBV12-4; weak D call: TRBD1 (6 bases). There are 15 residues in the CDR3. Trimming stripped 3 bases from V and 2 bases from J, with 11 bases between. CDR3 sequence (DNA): TGTGCCAGCAGTTTCGGTACAGGGACCTACAATGAGCAGTTCTTC. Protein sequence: CASSFGTGTYNEQFF.

The CDR3 here is CSARETGAGANVLTF. The CDR3 DNA follows: TGCAGTGCTAGAGAGACGGGGGCTGGGGCCAACGTCCTGACTTTC. The chain combines TRBV20-1 with TRBJ2-6; D possibly corresponds to TRBD2 (6 bases). V shed 0 bases and J shed 2 bases, with 8 bases lying between them. Germline CDR1 reads DFQATT; CDR2 reads SNEGSKA (reference sequence). The CDR3 consists of 15 residues.

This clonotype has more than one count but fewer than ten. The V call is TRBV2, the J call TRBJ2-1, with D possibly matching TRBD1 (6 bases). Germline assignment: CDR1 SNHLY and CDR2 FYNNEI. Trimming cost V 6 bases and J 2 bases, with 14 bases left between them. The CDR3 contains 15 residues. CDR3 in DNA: TGTGCCAGCAGCGCGGCCGGACAGCCCTACAATGAGCAGTTCTTC. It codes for CASSAAGQPYNEQFF.

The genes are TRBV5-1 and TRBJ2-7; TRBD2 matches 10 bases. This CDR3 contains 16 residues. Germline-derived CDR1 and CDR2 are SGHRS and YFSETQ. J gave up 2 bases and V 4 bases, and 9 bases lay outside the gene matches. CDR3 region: CASSRGGLAETYEQYF. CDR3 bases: TGCGCCAGCAGCAGAGGCGGACTAGCGGAAACCTACGAGCAGTACTTC.

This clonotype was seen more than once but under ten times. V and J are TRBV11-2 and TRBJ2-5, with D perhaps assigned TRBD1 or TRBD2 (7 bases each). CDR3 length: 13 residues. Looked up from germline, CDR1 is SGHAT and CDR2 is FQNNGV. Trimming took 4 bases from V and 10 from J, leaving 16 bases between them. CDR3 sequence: CASSSGGAKIQYF. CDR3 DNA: TGTGCCAGCAGCTCAGGGGGGGCAAAGATCCAGTACTTC.

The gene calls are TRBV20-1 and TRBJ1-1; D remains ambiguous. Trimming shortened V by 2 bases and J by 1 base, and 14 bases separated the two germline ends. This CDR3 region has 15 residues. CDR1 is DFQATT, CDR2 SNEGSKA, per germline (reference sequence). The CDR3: CSARSQRSGNTEAFF. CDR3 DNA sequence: TGCAGTGCTAGATCCCAGAGAAGTGGGAACACTGAAGCTTTCTTT.

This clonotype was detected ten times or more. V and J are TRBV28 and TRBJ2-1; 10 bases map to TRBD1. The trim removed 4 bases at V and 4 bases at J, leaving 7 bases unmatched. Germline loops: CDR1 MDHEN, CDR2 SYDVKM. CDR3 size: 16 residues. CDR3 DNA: TGTGCCAGCAGTTCCCTGGACAGGGGGAGATACAATGAGCAGTTCTTC. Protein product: CASSSLDRGRYNEQFF.

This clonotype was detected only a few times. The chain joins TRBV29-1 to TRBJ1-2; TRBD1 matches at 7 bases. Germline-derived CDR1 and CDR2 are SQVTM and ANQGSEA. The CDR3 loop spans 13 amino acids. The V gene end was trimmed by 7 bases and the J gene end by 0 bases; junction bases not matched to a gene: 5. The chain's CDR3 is CSAVTGSNYGYTF. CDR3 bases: TGCAGCGCCGTGACAGGGTCTAACTATGGCTACACCTTC.